These 25 T cell receptor beta chains were sequenced from one sample in a study of vaccination and CD4 T cells after COVID-19 (dated 2022 in TCRdb). Library preparation used PCR. The instrument given in TCRdb is Illumina iSeq 100. TCR sequencing of DNA from cultured CD4+ T cells used the Oncomine TCR Beta short-read assay at the Johns Hopkins FTIC core. TCRdb passed the public sequencing reads through fastp at Q25 and MiXCR, retaining productive beta sequences. Rows matching on CDR3 protein sequence are summarized as one entry with the most common DNA and genes. The sample records about 23,000 distinct CDR3 sequences, roughly 65% of which are singletons. The ten largest clones represent roughly 22% of the sample. The treatment or condition label of this sample denotes: roughly 11-day PBMC culture with coronavirus spike peptide pools or control peptides (ViraFEST assay). No cognate antigen is known for these TCRs.

The sample consisted of CD4+ T cells from blood, cultured in vitro, taken after SARS-CoV-2 vaccination. The receptor set was obtained from a human donor who received a COVID-19 vaccine.

The chain links TRBV3-1 to TRBJ2-3; 11 nucleotides line up with TRBD2. The V gene end was trimmed by 2 bases and the J gene end by 2 bases; junction bases not matched to a gene: 6. The CDR3 runs 17 residues. Per the germline V gene, CDR1 is LGHDT and CDR2 is YNNKEL (reference sequence). Written as DNA, the CDR3 is TGTGCCAGCAGCCAATCCCTAGCGGGGGGTGCCACAGATACGCAGTATTTT. Amino acid sequence: CASSQSLAGGATDTQYF.

This clonotype was detected a few times. The rearrangement links TRBV20-1 to TRBJ2-3; 11 bases are shared with TRBD2. Per the germline V gene, CDR1 is DFQATT and CDR2 is SNEGSKA (reference sequence). The CDR3 covers 16 residues. V gave up 3 bases and J gave up 2 bases; unmatched junction bases: 7. The CDR3 DNA reads TGCAGTGCTAGGTTTGCTAGCGGGGGGACCACAGATACGCAGTATTTT. Translated, it gives CSARFASGGTTDTQYF.

This chain joins TRBV20-1 and TRBJ2-1, with D possibly being TRBD2 (5 bases). The length of the CDR3 is 14 residues. Germline-derived CDR1 and CDR2 are DFQATT and SNEGSKA (reference sequence). The germline V and J ends were trimmed by 6 bases and 5 bases, with 17 bases remaining between them. The CDR3: CSASRGARNNEQFF. CDR3 bases: TGCAGTGCAAGTCGGGGTGCTAGAAACAATGAGCAGTTCTTC.

The chain recombines TRBV20-1 with TRBJ2-5; D may be TRBD1 or TRBD2 (6 bases each). Trimming shortened V by 3 bases and J by 5 bases, and 19 bases separated the two germline ends. The germline V gene has CDR1 DFQATT and CDR2 SNEGSKA (reference sequence). The CDR3 has 15 residues. This chain's CDR3 is CSARAIRGRAETQYF. The CDR3 coding sequence is TGCAGTGCTAGGGCTATCCGGGGGCGGGCGGAGACCCAGTACTTC.

This clonotype has only one observation. The gene calls are TRBV10-3 and TRBJ2-1, with 8 bases aligning to TRBD1. Trimming at V came to 4 bases and at J to 8 bases, leaving 10 bases not matched to a gene. CDR3 length equals 15 residues. In germline, CDR1 is ENHRY, CDR2 SYGVKD. CDR3 residues: CAISGGQGGFDEQFF. DNA of the CDR3: TGTGCCATCAGTGGAGGACAGGGAGGTTTCGATGAGCAGTTCTTC.

This clonotype came up a few times. The chain combines TRBV6-1 with TRBJ1-2; no reliable D call. Germline assignment: CDR1 MNHNS and CDR2 SASEGT. The length of the CDR3 is 13 residues. V dropped 8 bases and J dropped 3 bases, with 13 bases sitting between them. The CDR3 loop is CASRSPKYYGYTF. DNA for the CDR3: TGTGCCAGCCGCAGTCCGAAGTACTATGGCTACACCTTC.

This chain uses TRBV6-4 with TRBJ2-3, with 15 bases aligning to TRBD2. Germline CDR1 reads MRHNA; CDR2 reads SNTAGT. Germline trimming cut 6 bases from V and 5 bases from J; bases unmatched to any gene: 6. The CDR3 length is 16 residues. The CDR3 reads CASSRTSGGAIDTQYF. Here the CDR3 DNA reads TGTGCCAGCAGCCGGACTAGCGGGGGGGCCATAGATACGCAGTATTTT.

This clonotype was seen a few times. This chain joins TRBV24-1 and TRBJ1-5, with D hard to call. The CDR3 consists of 12 residues. The ends were cut back, 9 bases at V and 1 base at J, with 6 bases in the middle. The germline gives CDR1 KGHDR, CDR2 SFDVKD. DNA of the CDR3: TGTGCCACCGTACGGAGCAATCAGCCCCAGCATTTT. This gives the protein CATVRSNQPQHF.

The J gene is TRBJ1-6, the V gene TRBV2; D gene ambiguous. Trimming cost V 7 bases and J 12 bases, with 19 bases left between them. The germline gives CDR1 SNHLY, CDR2 FYNNEI. This CDR3 has 14 amino acids. CDR3 DNA sequence: TGTGCCAGCACCATGATAAAAATTATAGGACCCCTCCACTTT. It is translated as CASTMIKIIGPLHF.

This clonotype is a singleton in its sample. The chain joins TRBV19 to TRBJ2-2; 8 positions agree with TRBD1. With V trimmed by 5 bases and J by 3 bases, 11 bases remained unmatched. Germline CDR1 reads LNHDA; CDR2 reads SQIVND (reference sequence). The CDR3 contains 17 residues. The CDR3 sequence: CASSEKIRGRDTGELFF. CDR3 nucleotide sequence: TGTGCCAGTAGTGAAAAGATCAGGGGGCGCGACACCGGGGAGCTGTTTTTT.

This clonotype was seen a handful of times. The chain is built from TRBV7-2 and TRBJ1-2, with 10 bases that match TRBD1. The V gene end was trimmed by 1 base and the J gene end by 3 bases; junction bases not matched to a gene: 5. The germline CDR1 and CDR2 sequences are SGHTA and FQGNSA. The CDR3 runs 16 residues. The CDR3: CASSLVETGGDYGYTF. DNA for the CDR3: TGTGCCAGCAGCTTAGTGGAGACAGGGGGCGACTATGGCTACACCTTC.

This rearrangement joins TRBV2 to TRBJ2-7, with a tentative D call TRBD1 (6 bases). The V gene lost 4 bases and the J gene lost 3 bases, with 19 bases spanning the gap. The germline gives CDR1 SNHLY, CDR2 FYNNEI. The length of the CDR3 is 16 residues. The CDR3 spells CASSGRDNPSVYEQYF. The DNA of the CDR3 is TGTGCCAGCAGTGGCAGGGACAATCCCTCTGTCTACGAGCAGTACTTC.

This clonotype occurred a few times. The chain uses TRBV20-1 and TRBJ1-5, with TRBD1 identical over 7 bases. From germline, CDR1 is DFQATT and CDR2 SNEGSKA (reference sequence). V was pared by 6 bases and J by 0 bases, with 5 bases of the junction left unmatched. The CDR3 loop spans 14 amino acids. The DNA of the CDR3 is TGCAGTGCCGGAGGGACAGATAGCAATCAGCCCCAGCATTTT. It codes for CSAGGTDSNQPQHF.

This clonotype was counted between two and nine times. The CDR3 DNA is TGTGCCAGTAGTTTGTCCGGACAGGGCGTTTCTGAAGCTTTCTTT. This encodes CASSLSGQGVSEAFF. The V and J genes are TRBV19 and TRBJ1-1; TRBD1 aligns across 8 bases. V dropped 5 bases and J dropped 6; count of bases not matched to a gene: 11. Germline CDR1 LNHDA, CDR2 SQIVND (reference sequence). The CDR3 covers 15 residues.

A remark on this clonotype: The junction differs from germline at one of its ends, possibly a read error. The J gene is TRBJ1-6, the V gene TRBV18; 7 nucleotides agree with TRBD1. Germline V gene sequence: CDR1 KGHSH, CDR2 LQKENI. CDR3 length equals 12 residues. CDR3 sequence reads: CASSLLNGQASF. CDR3 sequence (DNA): TGTGCCAGCTCACTGCTCAATGGACAGGCGAGTTTT.

The V gene is TRBV7-2, the J gene TRBJ1-2; D is perhaps TRBD1 (5 bases). The V gene lost 5 bases and the J gene lost 2 bases, with 12 bases spanning the gap. CDR3 length: 14 residues. Germline-derived CDR1 and CDR2 are SGHTA and FQGNSA. CDR3 nucleotide sequence: TGTGCCAGCAGCCTAGGCCCAGGGAACTATGGCTACACCTTC. Encoded protein: CASSLGPGNYGYTF.

V usage is TRBV2 and J usage is TRBJ2-2, with D unclear. V was clipped by 8 bases and J by 7 bases, with 11 bases between them. This CDR3 comprises 12 residues. Per germline, CDR1 SNHLY and CDR2 FYNNEI. CDR3 nucleotides: TGTGCCAGCCAGAGTCCTATCGGGGAGCTGTTTTTT. It codes for CASQSPIGELFF.

The chain is built from TRBV10-3 and TRBJ1-5, with 8 nucleotides matching TRBD1. V dropped 10 bases and J dropped 5; count of bases not matched to a gene: 22. CDR1 and CDR2 (germline): ENHRY, SYGVKD. CDR3 length: 18 residues. CDR3 sequence (DNA): TGTGCCAGCGCCCTGTTACGGACAGGGAGGGGGGGGCATCAGCCCCAGCATTTT. Protein product: CASALLRTGRGGHQPQHF.

The chain combines TRBV5-1 with TRBJ2-3; 8 bases match TRBD2. The germline gives CDR1 SGHRS, CDR2 YFSETQ. V dropped 4 bases and J dropped 2; count of bases not matched to a gene: 12. This CDR3 comprises 17 residues. The CDR3 here is CASSRGGSGGLTDTQYF. CDR3 DNA sequence: TGCGCCAGCAGCAGGGGGGGGAGCGGGGGCCTCACAGATACGCAGTATTTT.

The rearrangement joins TRBV7-2 to TRBJ2-4, with D unclear. Germline V lookup: CDR1 SGHTA, CDR2 FQGNSA. V lost 0 bases, J lost 7 bases, and 13 bases lay in between. This CDR3 contains 15 residues. Written as DNA, the CDR3 is TGTGCCAGCAGCTTAGCATCCCAGGAAAAGAACATTCAGTACTTC. Its protein is CASSLASQEKNIQYF.

The V and J genes are TRBV30 and TRBJ2-1; 9 bases are shared with TRBD2. The CDR3 contains 14 residues. Losses at the gene ends were 3 bases for V and 0 bases for J; bases not matched to a gene: 0. Germline CDR1 GTSNPN, CDR2 SVGIG (reference sequence). The CDR3 loop reads CAWRTSGSYNEQFF. In DNA form, the CDR3 reads TGTGCCTGGAGGACTAGCGGCTCCTACAATGAGCAGTTCTTC. The full variable domain, completed using reference TRBV30 and TRBJ2-1, is SQTIHQWPATLVQPVGSPLSLECTVEGTSNPNLYWYRQAAGRGLQLLFYSVGIGQISSEVPQNLSASRPQDRQFILSSKKLLLSDSGFYLCAWRTSGSYNEQFFGPGTRLTVL.

This clonotype was detected only a few times. This chain links TRBV30 with TRBJ1-6; no firm D call. Trimming pared 3 bases from V and 4 bases from J, leaving 7 bases between. Germline CDR1 and CDR2: GTSNPN and SVGIG (reference sequence). The CDR3 runs to 13 residues. CDR3 region: CAWSGPYNSPLHF. Written as DNA, the CDR3 is TGTGCCTGGAGCGGGCCTTATAATTCACCCCTCCACTTT.

The CDR3 DNA follows: TGTGCCAGCAGCCACCACGGACAGGGGACAAATGAAAAACTGTTTTTT. As protein: CASSHHGQGTNEKLFF. The rearrangement joins TRBV7-9 to TRBJ1-4; TRBD1 matches at 9 bases. The CDR3 sequence is 16 residues long. The germline gives CDR1 SEHNR, CDR2 FQNEAQ (reference sequence). The J segment lost 5 bases and the V segment lost 5 bases, leaving 9 bases of the junction unmatched. Full variable domain (rest looked up from reference TRBV7-9 and TRBJ1-4): DTGVSQNPRHKITKRGQNVTFRCDPISEHNRLYWYRQTLGQGPEFLTYFQNEAQLEKSRLLSDRFSAERPKGSFSTLEIQRTEQGDSAMYLCASSHHGQGTNEKLFFGSGTQLSVL.

The CDR3 loop reads CASSIVSGGPNTEAFF. The CDR3 nucleotides are TGTGCCAGTAGTATAGTTTCGGGGGGACCCAACACTGAAGCTTTCTTT. The chain employs TRBV19 and TRBJ1-1, with D tentatively TRBD1 (5 bases). V lost 1 base, J lost 2 bases, and 14 bases lay in between. Germline values: CDR1 LNHDA, CDR2 SQIVND (reference sequence). This CDR3 has 16 amino acids.

V usage is TRBV2 and J usage is TRBJ1-2, with 7 positions matching TRBD1. Germline CDR1 SNHLY, CDR2 FYNNEI. V was pared by 8 bases and J by 4 bases, with 4 bases of the junction left unmatched. The CDR3 is made up of 12 amino acids. The CDR3 loop reads CASSDRLYGYTF. In nucleotides, the CDR3 is TGTGCCAGCTCGGACAGGCTCTATGGCTACACCTTC.